These 29 T cell receptor beta chains came from one sample sequenced in a study of radiotherapy plus CTLA-4 blockade in lung cancer (dated 2018 in TCRdb). Library construction relied on the immunoSEQ multiplex PCR assay. Not all clones reach the TCRdb copy of this immuneACCESS table, which keeps in-frame sequences only. Checked studies attribute under half of the gap to unresolved V genes and leave the rest unexplained. The sample profile shows 95,000 to 150,000 clones; just under 90% of them were found once. Of the sample, approximately 6.6% is held by the ten largest clones. Sequencing used peripheral blood, obtained from a patient treated with radiotherapy plus ipilimumab. These TCRs come from a human donor with non-small cell lung cancer that progressed on radiotherapy plus ipilimumab.

This chain uses TRBV19 with TRBJ2-7; TRBD2 matches at 8 bases. Germline lookup yields CDR1 LNHDA and CDR2 SQIVND (reference sequence). The CDR3 is 14 amino acids. V trimming: 4 bases; J trimming: 7 bases; junction bases outside the gene matches: 9. CDR3 coding DNA: TGTGCCAGTAGTACGACGGGAGGGCCCTGGGAGCAGTACTTC. This sequence encodes CASSTTGGPWEQYF.

The chain uses TRBV7-5 and TRBJ2-3. TRBV7-5 corresponds to a pseudogene. The CDR3 length is 19 residues. CDR3 sequence (DNA): TGTGCCAGAAGCCGTGACGCAAGAGCTTACCGGCGCCACACAGATACGCAGTATTTT. This sequence encodes CARSRDARAYRRHTDTQYF.

The chain has TRBV5-1 and TRBJ1-1; D is undetermined. Germline V gene lookup returns CDR1 SGHRS and CDR2 YFSETQ. This CDR3 comprises 13 residues. V was clipped by 3 bases and J by 4 bases, with 10 bases between them. The chain's CDR3 is CASSSSMGTEAFF. The CDR3 bases are TGCGCCAGCAGCTCATCGATGGGCACTGAAGCTTTCTTT.

Here the CDR3 reads CASSQAQGQGLMDFQYF. In DNA, the CDR3 is TGCGCCAGCAGCCAAGCCCAGGGACAGGGTTTAATGGATTTTCAGTACTTC. The gene calls are TRBV4-1 and TRBJ2-4; 9 bases align to TRBD1. The CDR3 contains 17 residues. V lost 1 base to trimming and J lost 11 bases; unmatched junction nucleotides: 15. CDR1 and CDR2 (germline): MGHRA, YSYEKL.

The rearrangement uses TRBV11-2 and TRBJ2-7; D is undetermined. The V gene's germline CDR1 is SGHAT and CDR2 FQNNGV. V was pared by 5 bases and J by 9 bases, with 11 bases between. The CDR3 runs to 11 residues. As DNA, the CDR3 is TGTGCCAGCAGCGCCTCTCCTCGGCAGTACTTC. The encoded protein is CASSASPRQYF.

The J gene is TRBJ2-4, the V gene TRBV6-1; 9 nucleotides line up with TRBD1. CDR3 size: 13 residues. The germline CDR1 and CDR2 sequences are MNHNS and SASEGT. The V and J ends lost 6 bases and 7 bases, in that order; junction bases with no gene match: 4. In DNA form, the CDR3 reads TGTGCCAGCAGGGTGACAGGGGGTAACATTCAGTACTTC. Translated, it gives CASRVTGGNIQYF.

The V gene is TRBV5-8, the J gene TRBJ1-5; TRBD1 might be the D (6 bases). This CDR3 spans 14 amino acids. V lost 1 base and J 7 bases, leaving 12 bases between the germline ends. CDR1 is SGHTS, CDR2 YDEGEE, per germline. The CDR3 sequence is CASSLLGGGQPQHF. Here the CDR3 DNA reads TGTGCCAGCAGCTTGTTGGGGGGCGGGCAGCCCCAGCATTTT. The full variable domain, with the rest looked up from reference TRBV5-8 and TRBJ1-5, is EAGVTQSPTHLIKTRGQQATLRCSPISGHTSVYWYQQALGLGLQFLLWYDEGEERNRGNFPPRFSGRQFPNYSSELNVNALELEDSALYLCASSLLGGGQPQHFGDGTRLSIL.

The chain couples TRBV18 to TRBJ2-1; no clear D gene. CDR3 length equals 16 residues. Germline CDR1 and CDR2: KGHSH and LQKENI. V lost 0 bases and J 2 bases, leaving 11 bases between the germline ends. The CDR3 sequence is CASSPPGQTTYNEQFF. In nucleotides, the CDR3 is TGTGCCAGCTCACCACCGGGTCAGACAACCTACAATGAGCAGTTCTTC. Full variable domain (rest looked up from reference TRBV18 and TRBJ2-1): NAGVMQNPRHLVRRRGQEARLRCSPMKGHSHVYWYRQLPEEGLKFMVYLQKENIIDESGMPKERFSAEFPKEGPSILRIQQVVRGDSAAYFCASSPPGQTTYNEQFFGPGTRLTVL.

V usage is TRBV6-6 and J usage is TRBJ2-3; D remains ambiguous. The V and J ends lost 8 bases and 6 bases respectively, with 24 bases between them. This CDR3 has 16 residues. Germline assignment: CDR1 MNHNY and CDR2 SVGAGI (reference sequence). CDR3 coding DNA: TGTGCCAGCGCAAAAACCGGAACTTCGGTGAGGGATACGCAGTATTTT. Translating it yields CASAKTGTSVRDTQYF.

The rearrangement joins TRBV5-1 to TRBJ2-1; 9 nucleotides match TRBD2. CDR3 length: 15 amino acids. From germline, CDR1 is SGHRS and CDR2 YFSETQ. After removal of 4 bases from V and 2 bases from J, the junction contained 4 bases not matched to a gene. CDR3 loop: CASSRTSATYNEQFF. For the CDR3, the DNA is TGCGCCAGCAGCCGGACTAGCGCTACCTACAATGAGCAGTTCTTC.

This sequence joins TRBV5-6 and TRBJ1-1; maybe TRBD1 (6 bases). The germline gives CDR1 SGHDT, CDR2 YYEEEE. The length of the CDR3 is 14 residues. V was clipped by 0 bases and J by 1 base, with 7 bases between them. The DNA of the CDR3 is TGTGCCAGCAGCTTGGACAGGGCGAACACTGAAGCTTTCTTT. It codes for CASSLDRANTEAFF.

This clone has a single count. The sample contains more than one DNA sequence encoding this CDR3. The chain joins TRBV6-6 to TRBJ2-7; 8 bases line up with TRBD2. Germline CDR1 reads MNHNY; CDR2 reads SVGAGI (reference sequence). Trimming cost V 4 bases and J 4 bases; bases outside gene matches: 9. The CDR3 is made up of 15 amino acids. The CDR3 is CASSLPGLEKYEQYF. The CDR3 bases are TGTGCCAGCAGTTTACCGGGACTAGAGAAATACGAGCAGTACTTC.

This clone showed up just once. The rearrangement joins TRBV19 to TRBJ2-1, with D possibly matching TRBD1 (5 bases). Deletions cut 5 bases from V and 0 bases from J, with 14 bases between. CDR1 LNHDA and CDR2 SQIVND come from the germline V gene (reference sequence). This CDR3 is built from 16 residues. The CDR3 loop is CASSLTGRASYNEQFF. The CDR3 DNA reads TGTGCCAGTAGTCTCACAGGACGCGCCTCCTACAATGAGCAGTTCTTC.

The gene calls are TRBV18 and TRBJ1-2; no firm D call. V was shortened by 6 bases and J by 3 bases, with 11 bases between the two germline ends. CDR1 is KGHSH and CDR2 is LQKENI in the germline V gene. The length of the CDR3 is 13 residues. CDR3 loop: CASSQTTDYGYTF. The CDR3 DNA reads TGTGCCAGCTCGCAAACGACCGACTATGGCTACACCTTC.

V usage is TRBV18 and J usage is TRBJ1-5; TRBD1 is a possible D gene (6 bases). With 9 bases removed from V and 6 bases from J, the gap between germline ends came to 18 bases. There are 14 residues in the CDR3. Germline values: CDR1 KGHSH, CDR2 LQKENI. The chain's CDR3 is CARNRARGGQPQHF. The CDR3 DNA reads as TGTGCCAGAAACAGGGCTAGGGGAGGTCAGCCCCAGCATTTT.

The chain is built from TRBV14 and TRBJ2-1, with TRBD2 matching over 7 bases. In germline, CDR1 is SGHDN, CDR2 FVKESK. CDR3 length: 15 residues. V shed 0 bases and J 8 bases; nucleotides not matched to a gene: 7. The CDR3 region is CASSQETLAIYEQFF. CDR3 DNA sequence: TGTGCCAGCAGCCAAGAGACACTAGCGATTTATGAGCAGTTCTTC. Using reference TRBV14 and TRBJ2-1 for the parts outside the CDR3, the full variable domain is EAGVTQFPSHSVIEKGQTVTLRCDPISGHDNLYWYRRVMGKEIKFLLHFVKESKQDESGMPNNRFLAERTGGTYSTLKVQPAELEDSGVYFCASSQETLAIYEQFFGPGTRLTVL.

The chain combines TRBV27 with TRBJ2-7; 8 bases agree with TRBD2. CDR1 and CDR2 (germline): MNHEY, SMNVEV (reference sequence). V was clipped by 6 bases and J by 4 bases; unmatched bases: 8. The CDR3 contains 14 residues. In DNA, the CDR3 is TGTGCCAGCAGAAGAGCGGGAGTTAGTTACGAGCAGTACTTC. Translating gives CASRRAGVSYEQYF.

The chain is built from TRBV5-1 and TRBJ2-3; no definite D call. There are 13 residues in the CDR3. The V gene lost 0 bases and the J gene lost 7 bases, with 9 bases spanning the gap. Germline CDR1 SGHRS, CDR2 YFSETQ. The CDR3 DNA is TGCGCCAGCAGCTTGGCCCGGTTAAATACGCAGTATTTT. Residues: CASSLARLNTQYF.

J is TRBJ1-2 and V is TRBV13, with a tentative D call TRBD1 (5 bases). V dropped 6 bases and J dropped 4 bases, with 21 bases sitting between them. CDR1 and CDR2 (germline): PRHDT, FYEKMQ (reference sequence). CDR3 length: 16 amino acids. Here the CDR3 reads CASRKYGDGLVYGYTF. In nucleotides, the CDR3 is TGTGCCAGCAGAAAATACGGGGACGGACTAGTCTATGGCTACACCTTC.

The V and J genes are TRBV6-1 and TRBJ2-3; D unclear. Germline CDR1 is MNHNS and CDR2 is SASEGT. This CDR3 comprises 13 residues. V dropped 3 bases and J dropped 6 bases, with 10 bases sitting between them. The CDR3 region has the DNA TGTGCCAGCAGTGATAGTGAGAGGGATACGCAGTATTTT. Translating it yields CASSDSERDTQYF.

A single count supports this clone. This sequence joins TRBV5-1 and TRBJ1-1; 7 bases fit TRBD1. The CDR3 consists of 15 residues. Trimming cost V 4 bases and J 4 bases; bases outside gene matches: 10. Per the germline V gene, CDR1 is SGHRS and CDR2 is YFSETQ. Written as DNA, the CDR3 is TGCGCCAGCAGCACCCAGGGGGGCTCGGGCACTGAAGCTTTCTTT. Translation gives CASSTQGGSGTEAFF.

The rearrangement links TRBV6-1 to TRBJ2-7; 8 bases agree with TRBD2. V gave up 6 bases and J gave up 7 bases; unmatched junction bases: 14. CDR1 MNHNS and CDR2 SASEGT come from the germline V gene. CDR3 size: 15 residues. The DNA for the CDR3 is TGTGCCAGCAGGGTGTCCGGGACTAGGCGTTTGGAGCAGTACTTC. This sequence encodes CASRVSGTRRLEQYF.

This chain connects TRBV5-6 to TRBJ1-2; D perhaps matches TRBD1 (5 bases). Trimming stripped 2 bases from V and 3 bases from J, with 8 bases between. Germline values: CDR1 SGHDT, CDR2 YYEEEE. This CDR3 region has 13 residues. The CDR3 reads CASSFRGDYGYTF. The CDR3 nucleotides are TGTGCCAGCAGCTTTAGGGGAGACTATGGCTACACCTTC. Full variable domain (missing parts from reference TRBV5-6 and TRBJ1-2): DAGVTQSPTHLIKTRGQQVTLRCSPKSGHDTVSWYQQALGQGPQFIFQYYEEEERQRGNFPDRFSGHQFPNYSSELNVNALLLGDSALYLCASSFRGDYGYTFGSGTRLTVV.

The J gene is TRBJ1-3, the V gene TRBV5-1; D gene unclear. V was pared by 2 bases and J by 0 bases, with 15 bases between. CDR1 is SGHRS, CDR2 YFSETQ, per germline. The CDR3 is made up of 17 amino acids. The DNA of the CDR3 is TGCGCCAGCAGCTTATCTGCCCGGGGTCGCTCTGGAAACACCATATATTTT. It encodes CASSLSARGRSGNTIYF. The full variable domain, completed using reference TRBV5-1 and TRBJ1-3, is KAGVTQTPRYLIKTRGQQVTLSCSPISGHRSVSWYQQTPGQGLQFLFEYFSETQRNKGNFPGRFSGRQFSNSRSEMNVSTLELGDSALYLCASSLSARGRSGNTIYFGEGSWLTVV.

The chain couples TRBV4-1 to TRBJ1-1, with D possibly TRBD1 on 5 matching bases. Germline V gene sequence: CDR1 MGHRA, CDR2 YSYEKL. V shed 0 bases and J shed 0 bases, with 8 bases lying between them. The CDR3 runs 15 residues. CDR3 protein: CASSQEAGMNTEAFF. CDR3 DNA: TGCGCCAGCAGCCAAGAAGCAGGGATGAACACTGAAGCTTTCTTT.

This clone was found once. The chain carries TRBV5-1 and TRBJ2-1, with 11 bases lining up with TRBD2. Germline V CDR1 and CDR2: SGHRS, YFSETQ. With 3 bases clipped from V and 4 bases from J, the junction kept 3 bases outside the gene matches. The CDR3 contains 15 residues. The CDR3 nucleotides read TGCGCCAGCAGCTCGGGACTAGCGGAGTACAATGAGCAGTTCTTC. This codes for CASSSGLAEYNEQFF.

The chain couples TRBV18 to TRBJ2-2, with a possible D match to TRBD1 (5 bases). The germline V and J ends were trimmed by 3 bases and 4 bases, with 15 bases remaining between them. The germline V gene has CDR1 KGHSH and CDR2 LQKENI. This CDR3 comprises 16 residues. CDR3 amino acids: CASSPIEVGLTGELFF. The CDR3 DNA reads TGTGCCAGCTCACCGATCGAGGTGGGGCTCACCGGGGAGCTGTTTTTT.

This chain uses TRBV19 with TRBJ2-1; D gene uncertain. Trimming took off 8 bases at V and 0 bases at J, with 11 bases between the two ends. The CDR3 consists of 14 residues. In germline, CDR1 is LNHDA, CDR2 SQIVND (reference sequence). The CDR3, as DNA: TGTGCCAGTCTGGACGGTAGCTCCTACAATGAGCAGTTCTTC. As protein: CASLDGSSYNEQFF. Using reference TRBV19 and TRBJ2-1 for the parts outside the CDR3, the full variable domain is DGGITQSPKYLFRKEGQNVTLSCEQNLNHDAMYWYRQDPGQGLRLIYYSQIVNDFQKGDIAEGYSVSREKKESFPLTVTSAQKNPTAFYLCASLDGSSYNEQFFGPGTRLTVL.

This sequence joins TRBV6-5 and TRBJ2-7, with D maybe TRBD2 (6 bases). CDR3 size: 13 residues. CDR1 is MNHEY, CDR2 SVGAGI, per germline. V gave up 8 bases and J gave up 5 bases, with 16 bases separating them. The CDR3 region is CASGRRDSDEQYF. The CDR3 bases are TGTGCCAGCGGGCGCCGGGACTCTGACGAGCAGTACTTC.